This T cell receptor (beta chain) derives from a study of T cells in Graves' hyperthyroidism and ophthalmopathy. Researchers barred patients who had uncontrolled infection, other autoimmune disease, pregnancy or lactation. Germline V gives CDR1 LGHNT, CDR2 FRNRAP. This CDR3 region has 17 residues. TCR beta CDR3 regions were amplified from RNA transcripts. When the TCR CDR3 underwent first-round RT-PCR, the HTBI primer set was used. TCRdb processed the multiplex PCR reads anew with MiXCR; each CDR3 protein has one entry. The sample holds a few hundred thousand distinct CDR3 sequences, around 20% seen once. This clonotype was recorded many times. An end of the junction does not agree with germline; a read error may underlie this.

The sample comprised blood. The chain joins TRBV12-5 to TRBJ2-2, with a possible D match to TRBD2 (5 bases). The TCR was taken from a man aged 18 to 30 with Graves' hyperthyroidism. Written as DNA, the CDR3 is TGTGCTAGTGGTTTGCGCGGAGGTCCGGATAAGACCGGGGAGCTGTCTTTT. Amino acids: CASGLRGGPDKTGELSF.